The 24 T cell receptor beta chains reported below all come from one sample, sequenced in a study of low-dose radiotherapy and immunotherapy resistance in tumors. Time point denoted: before trial treatment. Alpha and beta chains were covered, as first-strand cDNA relied on TRAV- and TRBV-specific primers. It was with a constant-region primer and a V-primer adapter that TCRs were amplified over approximately 20 PCR cycles. TCRdb called the reads again in MiXCR, with one record for every CDR3 protein. The sample has fewer than 90,000 distinct CDR3 sequences; around a third are singletons. This sample comprised PBMCs, obtained before treatment. The receptors come from a female donor with ovarian cancer.

A word on this clonotype: This likely came from a read error, as a far larger clone is one base away. The CDR3 region is CASSVGTGWNTKAFF. The CDR3 DNA sequence: TGTGCCAGCAGCGTCGGGACAGGGTGGAACACTAAAGCTTTCTTT. The genes are TRBV13 and TRBJ1-1; 9 positions match TRBD1. Germline V gives CDR1 PRHDT, CDR2 FYEKMQ (reference sequence). The CDR3 sequence is 15 residues long.

This sequence joins TRBV3-1 and TRBJ1-2; D not certain. V shed 0 bases and J shed 7 bases, with 3 bases lying between them. Germline CDR1 reads LGHDT; CDR2 reads YNNKEL (reference sequence). The CDR3 loop spans 11 amino acids. Here the CDR3 DNA reads TGTGCCAGCAGCCAAGACGGTGGCTACACCTTC. Translated, it gives CASSQDGGYTF.

A word on this clonotype: A far larger clone is only one base removed, so a read error is likely. V gene TRBV5-3 combines with J gene TRBJ2-5; TRBD1 agrees at 9 bases. TRBV5-3 falls under the ORF class, with uncertain function. The CDR3 consists of 16 residues. The CDR3: CASSSDRGESGETQYF. The CDR3 bases are TGTGCCAGCAGCTCCGACAGGGGGGAGAGCGGGGAGACCCAGTACTTC.

A single count supports this clonotype. The chain has TRBV28 and TRBJ1-1; a weak D match, TRBD1 (5 bases). Germline V gives CDR1 MDHEN, CDR2 SYDVKM. V was clipped by 8 bases and J by 4 bases, with 17 bases between them. This CDR3 has 14 amino acids. As DNA, the CDR3 is TGTGCCAGCTTTGATCGGGGGAGGGCCACTGAAGCTTTCTTT. It yields the protein CASFDRGRATEAFF.

The chain is built from TRBV6-1 and TRBJ2-5; no clear D gene. Trimming stripped 7 bases from V and 3 bases from J, with 12 bases between. CDR1 is MNHNS, CDR2 SASEGT, per germline. The CDR3 contains 13 residues. The CDR3 reads CASTNPGKETQYF. The CDR3 DNA follows: TGTGCCAGCACTAACCCCGGCAAAGAGACCCAGTACTTC.

For the CDR3, the DNA is TGTGCCAGCAGCGTAGCGGGACTAGCGGGAGCCTCCTCTATGAATGAGCAGTTCTTC. Amino acids: CASSVAGLAGASSMNEQFF. The chain is built from TRBV9 and TRBJ2-1; 14 nucleotides match TRBD2. Trimming took 0 bases from V and 7 from J; bases not matched to a gene: 12. Germline V gene lookup returns CDR1 SGDLS and CDR2 YYNGEE. There are 19 residues in the CDR3.

This rearrangement joins TRBV28 to TRBJ2-5; 12 bases fit TRBD1. There are 17 residues in the CDR3. CDR1 MDHEN and CDR2 SYDVKM come from the germline V gene. CDR3 amino acids: CASRGTGGFGRQETQYF. The CDR3 DNA reads as TGTGCTTCGCGGGGGACAGGGGGCTTTGGGCGCCAAGAGACCCAGTACTTC.

As for this clonotype: The limits of the CDR3 on the DNA are not certain, so only TCRdb's listed CDR3 is given. The chain couples TRBV5-1 to TRBJ2-2; the table's D call, TRBD2, was not checked against the DNA. The CDR3 spans 24 residues, counting both ends. Germline lookup yields CDR1 SGHRS and CDR2 YFSETQ. CDR3 residues: CASSLELAGGRNTGELFFFFFFFF.

This clonotype was picked up many times. The chain recombines TRBV5-6 with TRBJ2-1, with 10 bases lining up with TRBD2. Germline V CDR1 and CDR2: SGHDT, YYEEEE. The J segment lost 6 bases and the V segment lost 4 bases, leaving 7 bases of the junction unmatched. This CDR3 has 15 amino acids. CDR3 coding DNA: TGTGCCAGCAGCGATCTAGCGGGGGCAACCAATGAGCAGTTCTTC. Residues: CASSDLAGATNEQFF.

V gene TRBV30 combines with J gene TRBJ1-6; D ambiguous. The CDR3 contains 13 residues. Trimming pared 1 base from V and 7 bases from J, leaving 8 bases between. CDR1 and CDR2 from the germline V gene are GTSNPN and SVGIG (reference sequence). CDR3 residues: CAWSAGGNSPLHF. DNA of the CDR3: TGTGCCTGGAGTGCGGGAGGCAATTCACCCCTCCACTTT.

This chain links TRBV7-6 with TRBJ2-2, with a tentative D call TRBD1 (5 bases). Germline V lookup: CDR1 SGHVS, CDR2 FNYEAQ. The V and J ends lost 4 bases and 0 bases respectively, with 9 bases between them. CDR3 length: 15 amino acids. The CDR3 bases are TGTGCCAGCAGCTACGCGGACACGAACACCGGGGAGCTGTTTTTT. Its protein product is CASSYADTNTGELFF.

This rearrangement joins TRBV29-1 to TRBJ2-7, with a tentative D call TRBD2 (6 bases). The CDR3 has 13 residues. The V and J ends lost 3 bases and 6 bases respectively, with 15 bases between them. Germline V gene sequence: CDR1 SQVTM, CDR2 ANQGSEA. As DNA, the CDR3 is TGCAGCGTTGAGCGGGACGGCCTTCGCGAGCAGTACTTC. The encoded protein is CSVERDGLREQYF.

In regard to this clonotype: A far bigger clonotype differs at one base, so this is likely a read error. V usage is TRBV5-8 and J usage is TRBJ2-7; 12 positions match TRBD2. This CDR3 is 20 amino acids long. Trimming took 4 bases from V and 7 from J; bases not matched to a gene: 24. Germline lookup yields CDR1 SGHTS and CDR2 YDEGEE. CDR3 in DNA: TGTGCCAGCAGCCGAACCAGTCCGGGACTAGCGGGCTTCTCCCTCAATGAGCAGTACTTC. Its translation is CASSRTSPGLAGFSLNEQYF.

The table lists this clonotype with many counts. The V gene is TRBV12-3 or TRBV12-4, the J gene TRBJ2-1, with 14 bases identical to TRBD2. Trimming cost V 6 bases and J 6 bases; bases outside gene matches: 16. This CDR3 has 19 residues. The CDR3 protein is CASSHPDPQTSGRGNEQFF. The CDR3 nucleotides read TGTGCCAGCAGCCACCCGGACCCCCAGACTAGCGGGAGGGGCAATGAGCAGTTCTTC.

This clonotype was detected ten times or more. V usage is TRBV7-3 and J usage is TRBJ1-1; TRBD1 matches 7 bases. The CDR3 spans 14 residues. The ends lost 5 bases at V and 0 bases at J; junction bases unmatched: 3. Germline values: CDR1 SGHTA, CDR2 FQGTGA. The CDR3 region has the DNA TGTGCCAGCAGCCGGGACAGCCTGAACACTGAAGCTTTCTTT. Translation gives CASSRDSLNTEAFF.

In its sample, this clonotype was seen many times. The CDR3 here is CASNPGQGSYEQYF. DNA for the CDR3: TGTGCCAGCAATCCGGGACAGGGCTCCTACGAGCAGTACTTC. V and J are TRBV12-3 or TRBV12-4 and TRBJ2-7, with 9 bases identical to TRBD1. V trimming: 7 bases; J trimming: 0 bases; junction bases outside the gene matches: 4. The CDR3 runs 14 residues.

This clonotype was detected ten times or more. The chain links TRBV25-1 to TRBJ2-2; D is perhaps TRBD1 (6 bases). The V gene lost 3 bases and the J gene lost 5 bases, with 10 bases spanning the gap. The CDR3 is made up of 14 amino acids. Per germline, CDR1 MGHDK and CDR2 SYGVNS. CDR3 DNA sequence: TGTGCCAGCAGTGATTCTAGGGGGACCGGGGAGCTGTTTTTT. This sequence encodes CASSDSRGTGELFF.

This clonotype has only a few counts. The rearrangement joins TRBV12-3 or TRBV12-4 to TRBJ2-1; D not certain. The CDR3 covers 13 residues. With 3 bases removed from V and 9 bases from J, the gap between germline ends came to 12 bases. CDR3 in DNA: TGTGCCAGCAGTTTTCATACGGGTGGTGAGCAGTTCTTC. Translating gives CASSFHTGGEQFF.

This clonotype was found many times. The genes are TRBV11-3 and TRBJ1-6; D uncertain. The CDR3 is made up of 13 amino acids. Germline CDR1 SGHNT, CDR2 YENEEA. The V and J ends lost 0 bases and 9 bases respectively, with 6 bases between them. CDR3 in amino acids: CASSLESSSPLHF. The CDR3 bases are TGTGCCAGCAGCTTAGAGAGCAGTTCACCCCTCCACTTT.

This clonotype was observed at least ten times. This chain uses TRBV27 with TRBJ2-3, with D maybe TRBD1 (6 bases). The CDR3 is made up of 15 amino acids. V was pared by 6 bases and J by 6 bases, with 19 bases between. Germline V gene data show CDR1 as MNHEY and CDR2 as SMNVEV (reference sequence). The DNA for the CDR3 is TGTGCCAGCAGCCGTTTAGGGGGTGCATCGGATACGCAGTATTTT. Its protein product is CASSRLGGASDTQYF.

With regard to this clonotype: A far larger clone is off by one base, so a read error is likely. V usage is TRBV5-1 and J usage is TRBJ2-1, with 9 positions matching TRBD1. CDR3 size: 15 residues. Looked up from germline, CDR1 is SGHRS and CDR2 is YFSETQ. J gave up 10 bases and V 4 bases, and 12 bases lay outside the gene matches. This CDR3 is CASSGAGTGSYEQFF. In DNA, the CDR3 is TGCGCCAGCAGCGGCGCCGGGACAGGGTCCTACGAGCAGTTCTTC. The full variable domain, in which reference TRBV5-1 and TRBJ2-1 provide the parts outside the CDR3, is KAGVTQTPRYLIKTRGQQVTLSCSPISGHRSVSWYQQTPGQGLQFLFEYFSETQRNKGNFPGRFSGRQFSNSRSEMNVSTLELGDSALYLCASSGAGTGSYEQFFGPGTRLTVL.

This clonotype was picked up many times. The gene calls are TRBV5-1 and TRBJ1-2; possibly TRBD1 for D (5 bases). This CDR3 spans 14 amino acids. The V and J ends lost 0 bases and 5 bases respectively, with 11 bases between them. Per the germline V gene, CDR1 is SGHRS and CDR2 is YFSETQ. CDR3 region: CASSLGGAQYGYTF. CDR3 DNA: TGCGCCAGCAGCTTGGGGGGCGCACAATATGGCTACACCTTC.

This clonotype was seen a handful of times. The rearrangement joins TRBV6-4 to TRBJ1-1; D remains unclear. This CDR3 comprises 12 residues. The germline V gene has CDR1 MRHNA and CDR2 SNTAGT. V was cut by 2 bases and J by 2 bases, with 3 bases left in between. In nucleotides, the CDR3 is TGTGCCAGCAGTGACCTCAACACTGAAGCTTTCTTT. Its translation: CASSDLNTEAFF.

The V and J genes are TRBV2 and TRBJ1-6; D is uncertain. V lost 6 bases, J lost 7 bases, and 16 bases lay in between. Looked up from germline, CDR1 is SNHLY and CDR2 is FYNNEI. The CDR3 has 15 amino acids. The CDR3 loop is CASRSPSERNSPLHF. The CDR3 nucleotides are TGTGCCAGCAGATCCCCTAGTGAAAGGAATTCACCCCTCCACTTT.